One T cell receptor beta chain is described in this entry. This entry comes from a study of cytomegalovirus exposure and HLA in healthy donors. Profiled with immunoSEQ multiplex PCR; TCRdb holds only in-frame clones, not every one. The sample lists 100,000 to 150,000 clones, about 90% seen once, with approximately 2% in the top ten. The germline CDR1 and CDR2 sequences are KGHSH and LQKENI. The CDR3 totals 17 residues. V was pared by 0 bases and J by 1 base, with 0 bases of the junction left unmatched. The rearrangement joins TRBV18 to TRBJ2-3; TRBD2 agrees at 14 bases. The TCR sequence derives from a woman aged 18 to 35 in good health and CMV-seronegative. Input material: PBMCs. CDR3 in amino acids: CASSPPGLAGGTDTQYF. The CDR3 DNA sequence: TGTGCCAGCTCACCACCGGGACTAGCGGGAGGCACAGATACGCAGTATTTT. Full variable domain (outside the CDR3, taken from reference TRBV18 and TRBJ2-3): NAGVMQNPRHLVRRRGQEARLRCSPMKGHSHVYWYRQLPEEGLKFMVYLQKENIIDESGMPKERFSAEFPKEGPSILRIQQVVRGDSAAYFCASSPPGLAGGTDTQYFGPGTRLTVL.